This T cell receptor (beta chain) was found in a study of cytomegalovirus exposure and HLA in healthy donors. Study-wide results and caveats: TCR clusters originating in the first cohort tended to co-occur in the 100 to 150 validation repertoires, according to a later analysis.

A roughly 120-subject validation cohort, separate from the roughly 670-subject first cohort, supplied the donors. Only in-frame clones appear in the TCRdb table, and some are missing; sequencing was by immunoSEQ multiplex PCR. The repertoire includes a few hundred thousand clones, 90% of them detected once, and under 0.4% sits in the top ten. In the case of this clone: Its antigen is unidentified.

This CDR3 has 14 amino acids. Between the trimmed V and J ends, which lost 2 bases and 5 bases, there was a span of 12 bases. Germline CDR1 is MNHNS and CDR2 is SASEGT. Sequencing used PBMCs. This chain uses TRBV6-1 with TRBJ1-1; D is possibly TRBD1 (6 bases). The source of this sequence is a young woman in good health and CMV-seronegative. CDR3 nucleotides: TGTGCCAGCAGTGAATTCCCAGGGGCAACTGAAGCTTTCTTT. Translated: CASSEFPGATEAFF.